This T cell receptor (beta chain) comes out of a study of cytomegalovirus exposure and HLA in healthy donors. Study-level background: Among the roughly 370 genotyped donors, approximately 80% were placed in the Caucasian-associated ancestry cluster. Notes on the study in general: A prior analysis recorded that most TCR beta V segments were productive about 87% or about 30% of the time.

Details on this clone: Its antigen is still unknown.

It was with 60 Vbeta and 13 Jbeta primers that the PCR ran. The table came from immunoSEQ multiplex PCR; TCRdb's copy has only in-frame clones and leaves some out. The sample totals about 160,000 clones; its top ten clones hold 1% to 1.5%. J gave up 4 bases and V 0 bases, and 5 bases lay outside the gene matches. Germline V gene sequence: CDR1 SGDLS, CDR2 YYNGEE. The CDR3 has 15 amino acids. The TCR originated in a woman aged 60-75 years in good health and CMV-seronegative. Sequencing was carried out using PBMCs. J is TRBJ1-2 and V is TRBV9; 8 bases match TRBD1. The CDR3 region is CASSVAGTGGYGYTF. The DNA for the CDR3 is TGTGCCAGCAGCGTAGCTGGTACAGGGGGCTATGGCTACACCTTC. Drawing the rest from reference TRBV9 and TRBJ1-2, the complete variable domain is DSGVTQTPKHLITATGQRVTLRCSPRSGDLSVYWYQQSLDQGLQFLIQYYNGEERAKGNILERFSAQQFPDLHSELNLSSLELGDSALYFCASSVAGTGGYGYTFGSGTRLTVV.